This record covers a single T cell receptor beta chain. No cognate antigen has been identified for it. No quality values exist for individual bases; no much larger clone is one base distant. The data derive from a study of shared clonotypes between healthy human individuals (dated by TCRdb to the early 2020s). About the investigation overall: Three men and a couple of women, aged 18 to 49 years, made up the cohort. Per donor, three plates each were used for CD4 naive and CD4 memory, two for CD8 naive, and one for CD8 memory. Blood TCR repertoires of a handful of healthy adults were deeply sequenced to estimate repertoire size and the extent of clonotype sharing between individuals. Libraries were prepared and TCR repertoires were sequenced by different laboratories using diverse techniques, in order to increase sequencing depth and limit assay-specific biases. Per donor, leukapheresis produced somewhere between about 0.94 and 9 billion PBMCs. General study outcomes and caveats: Sampling was restricted to blood, and TCR repertoires in tissue are likely to differ from TCR repertoires in blood. When a few donors were compared, the shared fraction of clonotypes was 5% to 6.5% for naive CD4, approximately 3.3% for naive CD8, about 2.4% for memory CD4, and under 0.5% for memory CD8. Incomplete sequencing was indicated by rarefaction of sorted-subset datasets, despite the large sequencing depth. Compared with non-shared clonotypes, clonotypes shared by all four sorted-subset donors had higher generation probabilities. Naive subsets generally had larger estimated clonotype richness than memory subsets. Pairwise subsampling led to the expectation that sequencing depth would affect the degree of clonotype sharing among donors. The genetic and exposure-history diversity represented was limited by the small number of donors.

Donors were healthy HIV-negative adults with no recently reported acute infections or vaccinations. Only Caucasian adults living in Nashville, Tennessee, USA were represented among the donors. CD4+ T cells were enriched by magnetic negative selection, after which naive cells were positively selected on CD45RA and the negative fraction was taken as the memory subset. Blood was collected by leukapheresis, and PBMCs were isolated by Ficoll-Histopaque density gradient centrifugation and then cryopreserved in liquid nitrogen vapor phase. Analytical flow cytometry was used to check the purity and quantity of every magnetically sorted T cell population. Genomic DNA was isolated from each sorted fraction and quantified by UV absorbance on a Nanodrop 2000c. TCR CDR3 regions were amplified from genomic DNA by multiplex PCR using the deep immunoSEQ assay. For each cell subset, the extracted genomic DNA was distributed evenly across all wells of several immunoSEQ 96-well plates, and each plate served as one replicate. For sorted subsets, each replicate PCR was loaded with approximately 0.2 ug genomic DNA, equivalent to some 27,000 T cell genomes. The purified libraries were quantified using a Qubit 3.0 fluorometer, sized with a Bioanalyzer 2100, and then quantified again using the KAPA Library Quantification kit. A separate single-read 150-cycle Illumina NextSeq 550 flow cell was used to sequence each immunoSEQ 96-well plate. The original methods were these. Because the immunoSEQ output held only junctional sequences and lacked quality scores, the filtering could not match the filtering applied to full-length reads. To assign V/J genes and CDR3, sequences were annotated against IMGT germline references using PyIR, a Python wrapper for IgBLAST v1.9. Reads were removed for weak V/J assignments (E-value above 1e-6), missing CDR3, stop codons, out-of-frame junctions, or ambiguous translated residues. V3J clonotypes were defined as sequences sharing the same inferred V gene, J gene, and CDR3 amino acid sequence. To compute the percentage overlap between repertoires, the number of shared unique clonotypes was divided by the size of the smaller repertoire. Repertoire richness was assessed with RTK rarefaction, the Chao1 estimator, and Recon v2.1 estimates of unobserved clonotypes. For all TCRbeta clonotypes obtained by the gDNA method from a few donors, generation probabilities were computed with OLGA. TCRdb provides this immuneACCESS table in a form limited to in-frame rearrangements. Some clones are lacking; in checked studies, under half of them reflect an unresolved V gene, and why the rest are absent is not known. V, J and clone size derive from that table, while D and trimming were established from the DNA sequence. Present in this sample are over 1.4 million clones, around 95% of which were seen just once. The ten largest make up 0.95% to 1.5% of the sample.

Trimming takes 5 bases from V and 3 bases from J, and the germline ends sit 17 bases apart. CDR1 and CDR2 are read off the germline V gene as SGHVS and FNYEAQ. The CDR3, from cysteine to phenylalanine, totals 15 residues. The CDR3 DNA has 45 bases and is translated from base 1. Recombination linked TRBV7-6 to TRBJ2-7, with TRBD1 as a weak D call on 6 bases. This clonotype was sampled from a man aged 30 to 39 in good health. The sample was naive CD4+ T cells sorted from blood. The intended sense of this specimen's cell subset or site label: CD45RA+ positively selected. The DNA is TGTGCCAGCAGCAGAGGGGACATGGGGGTCTACGAGCAGTACTTC. Its translation is CASSRGDMGVYEQYF.